Within the sample, the clone carrying this T cell receptor beta chain is large. What it recognizes is unknown. The data were obtained in a study of T cells in lung cancer brain metastases. As for the study in general: Most of the roughly 20 patients had a tobacco use history.

Whole-study findings and limits: Compared with paired primaries, brain metastases showed fewer unique productive clones (roughly 1,600 versus 4,900). FFPE DNA fragmentation may have prevented retrieving the complete T cell repertoire.

V was clipped by 5 bases and J by 1 base, with 11 bases between them. The CDR3 is 14 amino acids. Germline V gene lookup returns CDR1 MGHRA and CDR2 YSYEKL. Sequencing was performed with immunoSEQ multiplex PCR; in TCRdb, only in-frame clones are kept and a portion is missing. The table shows more than 800 clones, with more than 75% occurring only once. The sequence came from a woman aged 45-65 years with non-small cell lung cancer. Material: tumor tissue from the primary lung tumor. The rearrangement links TRBV4-1 to TRBJ1-1; a weak D match, TRBD1 (6 bases). The CDR3 here is CASSTRTENTEAFF. The CDR3 DNA follows: TGCGCCAGCAGCACACGGACAGAGAACACTGAAGCTTTCTTT.